Presented here are 17 T cell receptor beta chains from one specimen sequenced in a study of CXCR3-negative and CXCR3-positive naive CD8 T cells. The libraries of TRB cDNA were prepared using 5' RACE with UMI labels. Using the 5' RACE reads, TCRdb records one entry per CDR3 protein without DNA. Its listing shows approximately 100,000 distinct CDR3 sequences. Study-wide findings and caveats: For CXCR3-positive naive cells, TRB CDR3s were more hydrophobic than those of CXCR3-negative naive cells.

Antigens of these TCRs are unknown. The sequencing input was naive CXCR3+ CD8+ T cells from blood. The sample's subset: CD45RO-CCR7+CD27+CD95- naive CD8+ T cells expressing CXCR3 (TNR3+). The receptors come from a human donor in good health. Some clones in this sample may be carry-over from other donors' samples.

The chain combines TRBV9 with TRBJ2-1; TCRdb gives TRBD1 as the D gene, but with no DNA this cannot be confirmed. CDR1 is SGDLS, CDR2 YYNGEE, per germline. The CDR3 sequence is 15 residues long. Here the CDR3 reads CASSATTGVYNEQFF.

V gene TRBV7-3 combines with J gene TRBJ2-2. Germline-derived CDR1 and CDR2 are SGHTA and FQGTGA. The CDR3 consists of 14 residues. The chain's CDR3 is CASSDDKNTGELFF. Variable domain in full (rest from reference TRBV7-3 and TRBJ2-2): GAGVSQTPSNKVTEKGKYVELRCDPISGHTALYWYRQSLGQGPEFLIYFQGTGAADDSGLPNDRFFAVRPEGSVSTLKIQRTERGDSAVYLCASSDDKNTGELFFGEGSRLTVL.

This chain links TRBV7-9 with TRBJ1-2; the D call from TCRdb, TRBD1, cannot be confirmed without DNA. CDR1 is SEHNR, CDR2 FQNEAQ, per germline (reference sequence). The CDR3 loop spans 11 amino acids. The CDR3 here is CASSPDYGYTF.

The rearrangement links TRBV7-9 to TRBJ2-1. The CDR3 totals 11 residues. Germline CDR1 and CDR2: SEHNR and FQNEAQ (reference sequence). The CDR3 loop reads CASSRTSEQFF.

J is TRBJ2-7 and V is TRBV7-3; TCRdb designates TRBD2, a call that cannot be tested without DNA. The CDR3 has 15 residues. The germline V gene encodes CDR1 SGHTA and CDR2 FQGTGA. CDR3 loop: CASSLTASGAYEQYF. The full variable domain, with the rest looked up from reference TRBV7-3 and TRBJ2-7, is GAGVSQTPSNKVTEKGKYVELRCDPISGHTALYWYRQSLGQGPEFLIYFQGTGAADDSGLPNDRFFAVRPEGSVSTLKIQRTERGDSAVYLCASSLTASGAYEQYFGPGTRLTVT.

The CDR3 loop is CASSPLAFYNEQFF. The rearrangement links TRBV14 to TRBJ2-1; the D call from TCRdb, TRBD2, cannot be confirmed without DNA. Germline loops: CDR1 SGHDN, CDR2 FVKESK. There are 14 residues in the CDR3. Filled out from reference TRBV14 and TRBJ2-1, the complete variable domain reads EAGVTQFPSHSVIEKGQTVTLRCDPISGHDNLYWYRRVMGKEIKFLLHFVKESKQDESGMPNNRFLAERTGGTYSTLKVQPAELEDSGVYFCASSPLAFYNEQFFGPGTRLTVL.

The gene calls are TRBV7-9 and TRBJ2-3. Germline loops: CDR1 SEHNR, CDR2 FQNEAQ (reference sequence). CDR3 length: 15 residues. CDR3 protein: CASSPIRTSGDTQYF.

This sequence joins TRBV27 and TRBJ1-2; checking the TCRdb D call of TRBD1 is not possible without DNA. CDR3 length equals 13 residues. The germline CDR1 and CDR2 sequences are MNHEY and SMNVEV (reference sequence). CDR3 sequence: CASRGTDAYGYTF.

The chain employs TRBV29-1 and TRBJ2-7; TCRdb's D call, TRBD1, is unchecked because there is no DNA. The CDR3 is 16 amino acids. The germline gives CDR1 SQVTM, CDR2 ANQGSEA. The chain's CDR3 is CSVVGQGVSQTYEQYF.

The chain recombines TRBV29-1 with TRBJ1-2. Germline-derived CDR1 and CDR2 are SQVTM and ANQGSEA. This CDR3 is built from 11 residues. The CDR3 loop reads CSVERVYGYTF. The variable domain in full, with the rest retrieved from reference TRBV29-1 and TRBJ1-2, is SAVISQKPSRDICQRGTSLTIQCQVDSQVTMMFWYRQQPGQSLTLIATANQGSEATYESGFVIDKFPISRPNLTFSTLTVSNMSPEDSSIYLCSVERVYGYTFGSGTRLTVV.

V and J are TRBV5-1 and TRBJ2-7. The CDR3 sequence is 15 residues long. Per germline, CDR1 SGHRS and CDR2 YFSETQ. CDR3 amino acids: CASSLPKDLTYEQYF.

The chain links TRBV4-3 to TRBJ2-1. CDR1 LGHNA and CDR2 YSLEER come from the germline V gene. The CDR3 has 15 amino acids. The chain's CDR3 is CASSTHLEFYNEQLF.

This CDR3 is CASRLWGDTQYF. The J gene is TRBJ2-3, the V gene TRBV5-5. The CDR3 length is 12 residues. CDR1 is SGHKS and CDR2 is YYEKEE in the germline V gene (reference sequence).

The genes are TRBV4-3 and TRBJ2-1. This CDR3 is 13 amino acids long. Germline values: CDR1 LGHNA, CDR2 YSLEER. CDR3 protein: CASSQGTLGEQFF.

The chain couples TRBV5-5 to TRBJ2-5; the D call from TCRdb, TRBD1, cannot be confirmed without DNA. Germline lookup yields CDR1 SGHKS and CDR2 YYEKEE (reference sequence). The CDR3 runs to 17 residues. The CDR3 loop reads CASSLDGPRQPQETQYF.

The chain has TRBV19 and TRBJ2-3. Germline CDR1 LNHDA, CDR2 SQIVND (reference sequence). This CDR3 has 13 amino acids. CDR3 amino acids: CASSIIAWDTQYF.

This sequence joins TRBV6-2 or TRBV6-3 and TRBJ2-1; the D call of TRBD1 rests on TCRdb alone, since no DNA is present to check it. The germline V gene has CDR1 MNHEY and CDR2 SVGEGT. The CDR3 covers 15 residues. CDR3 loop: CASSYWQGPYNEQFF.